These 5 T cell receptor beta chains share one sample of origin, sequenced in a study of cytomegalovirus exposure and HLA in healthy donors (dated by TCRdb to about 2017). The library was produced with the immunoSEQ multiplex PCR assay. For the multiplex PCR, a mixture combining 60 forward primers for TCR Vbeta segments and 13 reverse primers for TCR Jbeta segments was used. The immuneACCESS repertoire file appears here via TCRdb, limited to in-frame rearrangements. These files lack a portion of the clones; in checked studies, under half of the deficit traces to unresolved V genes, and the cause of the others is not known. The sample has 120,000 or so clones on record, about 78% of them singletons. Jointly, the top ten make up approximately 1.2% of the sample. The sample taken for sequencing was PBMCs. The receptors were gathered from a female donor in good health and CMV-seronegative.

The chain employs TRBV2 and TRBJ2-7, with unresolved D. V gave up 5 bases and J gave up 0 bases, with 14 bases separating them. CDR1 is SNHLY and CDR2 is FYNNEI in the germline V gene. This CDR3 spans 15 amino acids. The CDR3, as DNA: TGTGCCAGCAGTCCTTCCCCTTCTAGCTCCTACGAGCAGTACTTC. Amino acid sequence: CASSPSPSSSYEQYF.

The rearrangement joins TRBV23-1 to TRBJ2-7; TRBD2 matches at 7 bases. TRBV23-1 is sorted into the ORF group, with uncertain function. This CDR3 has 17 residues. V lost 4 bases, J lost 4 bases, and 16 bases stayed unmatched. The CDR3: CASSPSNRRDGGYEQYF. In DNA, the CDR3 is TGCGCCAGCAGTCCCTCCAATAGGCGGGACGGGGGGTACGAGCAGTACTTC.

This clone was picked up a small number of times. J is TRBJ1-2 and V is TRBV5-6; TRBD1 might be the D (5 bases). This CDR3 contains 15 residues. Germline V gene sequence: CDR1 SGHDT, CDR2 YYEEEE. Trimming cost V 1 base and J 6 bases, with 16 bases left between them. The CDR3 spells CASSLWGVRVDGYTF. DNA for the CDR3: TGTGCCAGCAGCTTGTGGGGGGTTCGAGTGGATGGCTACACCTTC.

This chain joins TRBV6-1 and TRBJ1-2, with a possible D match to TRBD1 (6 bases). Germline-derived CDR1 and CDR2 are MNHNS and SASEGT. Trimming cost V 4 bases and J 4 bases, with 13 bases left between them. This CDR3 is built from 14 residues. The CDR3 region has the DNA TGTGCCAGCAGTGGTCGGGTCAGGGGCTATGGCTACACCTTC. Translation: CASSGRVRGYGYTF.

The rearrangement joins TRBV4-1 to TRBJ1-5; the match to TRBD1 covers 7 bases. The germline CDR1 and CDR2 sequences are MGHRA and YSYEKL. The J segment lost 7 bases and the V segment lost 5 bases, leaving 8 bases of the junction unmatched. This CDR3 is 14 amino acids long. This CDR3 is CASSDRVFGQPQHF. The CDR3 coding sequence is TGCGCCAGCAGCGACAGGGTATTCGGGCAGCCCCAGCATTTT.